The clone carrying this T cell receptor beta chain was observed at least ten times. The sample belongs to a study of T cells after yellow fever vaccination. For TCR, cDNA came from 5'RACE template switching, which added a universal primer site and UMIs. TCRdb fed the 5' RACE reads into MiXCR, producing one record per CDR3 protein. This table holds about 360,000 distinct CDR3 sequences, 6.2% found once. The germline V gene encodes CDR1 SEHNR and CDR2 FQNEAQ (reference sequence). The J segment lost 4 bases and the V segment lost 3 bases, leaving 6 bases of the junction unmatched. The CDR3 totals 15 residues.

The rearrangement uses TRBV7-9 and TRBJ2-1; 7 bases fit TRBD2. The receptor was isolated from a man aged 30 to 45 who received the YFV17D yellow fever vaccine. The input for sequencing was PBMCs, taken 5 days after the yellow fever booster vaccination. CDR3 bases: TGTGCCAGCAGCTTCCTGGGGCGGGGGTACAATGAGCAGTTCTTC. It specifies CASSFLGRGYNEQFF.